This entry describes one T cell receptor beta chain. Sample time point: pre-sensitization, week 0. Treatment specified: therapeutic diphenylcyclopropenone sensitization with weekly scalp DPC. The record originates from a study of human T cells and chemical hapten exposure. Study overall: The study lasted around 5 months, and patients were dosed weekly with diphenylcyclopropenone on the scalp throughout. Patients were mainly female, each with alopecia areata, totalis or universalis.

Separate cDNA molecules received unique molecular identifiers, which the library attached to them. TCRdb reanalysed the RACE reads using MiXCR and keeps one entry per CDR3 protein. The sample contains around 110,000 distinct CDR3 sequences, more than 10% of which appear only once. The V gene lost 5 bases and the J gene lost 4 bases, with 14 bases spanning the gap. Germline CDR1 reads KGHSH; CDR2 reads LQKENI. This CDR3 is 14 amino acids long. The chain uses TRBV18 and TRBJ1-2, with D possibly TRBD1 on 6 matching bases. This sample comprised whole blood, obtained in connection with sensitization to the hapten diphenylcyclopropenone (DPC). This TCR was sampled from a woman aged 45-65 years with alopecia areata. Some clones in this sample may be carry-over from other donors' samples. The CDR3 DNA is TGTGCCAGCTCATCCTCGGACAGCTTCTATGGCTACACCTTC. Its protein is CASSSSDSFYGYTF.